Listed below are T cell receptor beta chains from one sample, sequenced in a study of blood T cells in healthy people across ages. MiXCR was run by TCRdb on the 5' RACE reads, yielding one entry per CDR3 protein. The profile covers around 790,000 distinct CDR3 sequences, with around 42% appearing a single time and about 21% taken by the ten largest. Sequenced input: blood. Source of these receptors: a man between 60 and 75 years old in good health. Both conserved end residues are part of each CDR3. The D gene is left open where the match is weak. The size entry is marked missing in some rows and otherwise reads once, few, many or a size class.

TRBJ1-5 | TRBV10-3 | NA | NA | TGTGCCATCAGTACAGGGAAGGGGCAGCCCCAGCATTTT | CAISTGKGQPQHF
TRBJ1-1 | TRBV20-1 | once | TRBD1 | TGCAGTGCTAGGGGCCAGGGGGCGCGGAGACACACTGAAGCTTTCTTT | CSARGQGARRHTEAFF
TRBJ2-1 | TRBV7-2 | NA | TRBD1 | TGTGCCAGCAGCACGTATGACAGGGGGCCGACATACAATGAGCAGTTCTTC | CASSTYDRGPTYNEQFF
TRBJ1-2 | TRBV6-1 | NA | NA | TGTGCCAGCAGTGATCTCCTAGGGTTTTATGGCTACACCTTC | CASSDLLGFYGYTF
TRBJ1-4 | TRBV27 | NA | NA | TGTGCCAGCAGTCAATTCGGCCCTTCTAGGGGTGAAAAACTGTTTTTT | CASSQFGPSRGEKLFF
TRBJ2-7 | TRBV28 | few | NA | TGTGCCAGCAGTAAACAGGGAGTGTTAAACGAGCAGTACTTC | CASSKQGVLNEQYF
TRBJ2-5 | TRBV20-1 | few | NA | TGCAGTGTAGCCGGGGCCAAGGGAGAGACCCAGTACTTC | CSVAGAKGETQYF
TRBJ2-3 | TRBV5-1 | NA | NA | TGCGCCAGCAGCCCGGGAGTGACCACAGATACGCAGTATTTT | CASSPGVTTDTQYF
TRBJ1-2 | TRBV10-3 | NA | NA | TGTGCCATCAGTGGGACTCATTCCCCTGACTATGGCTACACCTTC | CAISGTHSPDYGYTF
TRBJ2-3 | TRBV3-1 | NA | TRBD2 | TGTGCCAGCAGCCCGGGACTAGCGGGGGGGTCCACAGATACGCAGTATTTT | CASSPGLAGGSTDTQYF
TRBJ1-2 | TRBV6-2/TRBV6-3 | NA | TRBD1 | TGTGCCAGCAGACGCGCGGGGGACAGGGTAGGCGGCTACACCTTC | CASRRAGDRVGGYTF
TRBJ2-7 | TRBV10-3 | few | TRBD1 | TGTGCCACCTCGGACAGGGGGATTTCCTACGAGCAGTACTTC | CATSDRGISYEQYF
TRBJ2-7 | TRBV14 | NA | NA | TGTGCCAGCAGCCAAGATATGGGCGCCTCCTACGAGCAGTACTTC | CASSQDMGASYEQYF
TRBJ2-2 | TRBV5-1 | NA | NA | TGCGCCAGCCAACACTCTAGCCATCGCACCGGGGAGCTGTTTTTT | CASQHSSHRTGELFF
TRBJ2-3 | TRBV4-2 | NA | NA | TGTGCCAGCAGCCAAGAATCAATGGGGTCGCCAGATACGCAGTATTTT | CASSQESMGSPDTQYF
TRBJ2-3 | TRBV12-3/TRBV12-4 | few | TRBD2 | TGTGCCAGCAGTCAAACTAGCGGAACCACAGATACGCAGTATTTT | CASSQTSGTTDTQYF
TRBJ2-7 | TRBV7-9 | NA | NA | TGTGCCAGCAGCTTAGAACCTCGCGAAAACCCCGTTAAGGCCTACGAGCAGTACTTC | CASSLEPRENPVKAYEQYF
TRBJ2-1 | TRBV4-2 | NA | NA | TGTGCCAGCAGCCAAGGTAGGGGTGAGGGAGACAAGCAGTTCTTC | CASSQGRGEGDKQFF
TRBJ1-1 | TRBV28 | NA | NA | TGTGCCAGCCATTCCTCGGCAGGGCAAGCTTTCTTT | CASHSSAGQAFF
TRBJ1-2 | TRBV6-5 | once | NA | TGTGCCAGCAAGTTCAGGGTCGGTGGCTACACCTTC | CASKFRVGGYTF
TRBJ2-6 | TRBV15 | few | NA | TGTGCCACCAGCAGAGGAGGGGTATTGCCAAACTCTGGGGCCAACGTCCTGACTTTC | CATSRGGVLPNSGANVLTF
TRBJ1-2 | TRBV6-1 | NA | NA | TGTGCCAGCAGTGAAGTACACTTTGGGACCCCGCTTGGGGGCTACACCTTC | CASSEVHFGTPLGGYTF
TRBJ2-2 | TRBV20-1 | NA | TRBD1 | TGCAGTGCTAGAGATTTTATCGGACAGGGAGGCACCGGGGAGCTGTTTTTT | CSARDFIGQGGTGELFF
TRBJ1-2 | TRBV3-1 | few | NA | TGTGCCAGCAGCACGATTACCGGACAGAGGGATGATCGGTATGGCTACACCTTC | CASSTITGQRDDRYGYTF
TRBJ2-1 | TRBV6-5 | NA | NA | TGTGCCAGCAGTTACCCTGGACCAAATGACAGCAATGAGCAGTTCTTC | CASSYPGPNDSNEQFF
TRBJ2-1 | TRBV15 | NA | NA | TGTGCCACCAGCACAGTAGACTCCTACAATGAGCAGTTCTTC | CATSTVDSYNEQFF
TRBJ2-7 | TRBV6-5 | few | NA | TGTGCCAGCAGTCCTCAGGGCCACGGTTCCTACGAGCAGTACTTC | CASSPQGHGSYEQYF
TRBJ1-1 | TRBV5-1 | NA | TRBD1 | TGCGCCAGCAGCACGCGGACGGGACAGGGGGGAACTGAAGCTTTCTTT | CASSTRTGQGGTEAFF
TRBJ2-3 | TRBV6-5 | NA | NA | TGTGCCAGCAGTTACTCGATTGATCCCCCAATCGACACCGATACGCAGTATTTT | CASSYSIDPPIDTDTQYF
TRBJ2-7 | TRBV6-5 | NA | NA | TGTGCCAGCAGTCGGTCGGGACACTACGAGCAGTACTTC | CASSRSGHYEQYF
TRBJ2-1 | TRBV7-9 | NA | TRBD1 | TGTGCCAGCAGCTCGACCGGGACAGGGACCTACAATGAGCAGTTCTTC | CASSSTGTGTYNEQFF
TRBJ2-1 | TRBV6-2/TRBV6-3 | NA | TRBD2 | TGTGCCAGCAGTTACGAGCTAGCGGGCTCCTACAATGAGCAGTTCTTC | CASSYELAGSYNEQFF
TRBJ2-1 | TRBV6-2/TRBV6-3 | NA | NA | TGTGCCAGCAGTTACGGGAGACGAGGAAATGAGCAGTTCTTC | CASSYGRRGNEQFF
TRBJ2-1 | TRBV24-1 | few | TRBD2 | TGTGCCACCAGTGACCCCAGACTAGCGAACAATGAGCAGTTCTTC | CATSDPRLANNEQFF
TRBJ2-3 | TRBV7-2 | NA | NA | TGTGCCAGCAGCCCACAGGGCAGTACGCAGTATTTT | CASSPQGSTQYF
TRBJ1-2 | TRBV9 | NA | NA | TGTGCCAGCAGCGTTCACCCGGAGGGAATGGATGGCTACACCTTC | CASSVHPEGMDGYTF
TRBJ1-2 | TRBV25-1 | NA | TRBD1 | TGTGCCAGCAGTGAATATCAAGACAGGGGATATGGCTACACCTTC | CASSEYQDRGYGYTF
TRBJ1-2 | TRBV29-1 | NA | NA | TGCAGCGTGGGGGGGGGTTCCTATGGCTACACCTTC | CSVGGGSYGYTF
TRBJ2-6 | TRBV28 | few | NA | TGTGCCAGCAGTCCCCCCGACAGTACCGGGGCCAACGTCCTGACTTTC | CASSPPDSTGANVLTF
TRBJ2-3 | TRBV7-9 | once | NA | TGTGCCAGCAGCTTCTGGCAGGGCTTCACAGATACGCAGTATTTT | CASSFWQGFTDTQYF
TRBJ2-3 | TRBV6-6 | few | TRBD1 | TGTGCCAGCAGTTACGGACAGGGCACTAGCACAGATACGCAGTATTTT | CASSYGQGTSTDTQYF
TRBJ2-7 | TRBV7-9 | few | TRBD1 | TGTGCCAGCAGCTCGACAGGGGCGGGGACCTACGAGCAGTACTTC | CASSSTGAGTYEQYF
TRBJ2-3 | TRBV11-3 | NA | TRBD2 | TGTGCCAGCGAGGGCGCGGGAGGTAACACAGATACGCAGTATTTT | CASEGAGGNTDTQYF
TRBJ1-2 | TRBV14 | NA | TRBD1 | TGTGCCAGCAGCCACGTCGGGACAGGGTATGGCTACACCTTC | CASSHVGTGYGYTF
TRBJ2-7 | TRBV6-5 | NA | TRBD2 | TGTGCCAGCAGTTACCCTAATAGCGGGGTACTCTCCTACAATGAGCAGTACTTC | CASSYPNSGVLSYNEQYF
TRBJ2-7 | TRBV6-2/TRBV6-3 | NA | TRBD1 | TGTGCCAGCAGTTACAGGCCAGGGGGTCTCGTCGAGCAGTACTTC | CASSYRPGGLVEQYF
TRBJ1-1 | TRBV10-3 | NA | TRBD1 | TGTGCCATCACCCACGGGACAGGGGTTGAAGCTTTCTTT | CAITHGTGVEAFF
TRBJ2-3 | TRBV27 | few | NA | TGTGCCAGCAGACAGACGGTTGGTACGCAGTATTTT | CASRQTVGTQYF
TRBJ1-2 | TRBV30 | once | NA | TGTGCCTGGAGCTTTCGCTATGGCTACACCTTC | CAWSFRYGYTF
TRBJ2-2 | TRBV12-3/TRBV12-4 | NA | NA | TGTGCCAGCAGCCCTAGGGGGGGCCACACCGGGGAGCTGTTTTTT | CASSPRGGHTGELFF
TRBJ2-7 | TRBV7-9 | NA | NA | TGTGCCAGCAGCTTTGCGGGAGAGCAGTACTTC | CASSFAGEQYF
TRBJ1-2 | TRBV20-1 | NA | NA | TGCAGTGCCCACGCCGGGACAAAAAACTATGGCTACACCTTC | CSAHAGTKNYGYTF
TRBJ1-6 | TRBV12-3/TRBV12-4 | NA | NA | TGTGCCAGCAGTTTTACAGGAATAGGATCACCCCTCCACTTT | CASSFTGIGSPLHF
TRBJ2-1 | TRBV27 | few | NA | TGTGCCAGCAGTTTTGGTACCGGGGGAGCCTACAATGAGCAGTTCTTC | CASSFGTGGAYNEQFF
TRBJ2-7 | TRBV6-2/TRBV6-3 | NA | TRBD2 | TGTGCCAGCAGTCCGACGGGACTAGCGGACTACGAGCAGTACTTC | CASSPTGLADYEQYF
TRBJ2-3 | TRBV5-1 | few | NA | TGCGCCAGCAGCTCTGGCTCCTCGCGGTTAGATACGCAGTATTTT | CASSSGSSRLDTQYF
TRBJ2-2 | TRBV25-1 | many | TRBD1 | TGTGCCAGCAGCCAAATTCTCGGGACAGGGGGCGGCGGGGAGCTGTTTTTT | CASSQILGTGGGGELFF
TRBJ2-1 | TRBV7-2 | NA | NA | TGTGCCAGCAGCTCTTACCGGAATGAGCAGTTCTTC | CASSSYRNEQFF
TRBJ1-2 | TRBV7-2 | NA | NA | TGTGCCAGCAGCTCGCGGGGGGGGGCCTATGGCTACACCTTC | CASSSRGGAYGYTF
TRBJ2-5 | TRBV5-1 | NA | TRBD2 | TGCGCCAGCAGCTCTGCTAGCGGCCAAGAGACCCAGTACTTC | CASSSASGQETQYF